Here is one T cell receptor (beta chain) with its context. Its specificity is not known. This sample stems from a study of T cells in localized non-small cell lung cancer. Study conclusions and caveats: Sequencing was restricted to one tumor region; therefore, heterogeneity remains possible. The appearance of a median around 57 of the top 100 tumor clones was seen in adjacent lung.

This table comes from immunoSEQ multiplex PCR, and its TCRdb copy is limited to in-frame clones, with some not included. The data contain 750 to 1,000 clones, 19% of them singletons. Two independent pathologists confirmed no atypia in lung taken at least 2 cm from tumor. The germline V gene has CDR1 MDHEN and CDR2 SYDVKM. This CDR3 is built from 14 residues. With 5 bases removed from V and 8 bases from J, the gap between germline ends came to 19 bases. The receptor was derived from a female donor over 55 with stage II squamous cell lung carcinoma. Sequences were derived from normal lung tissue next to the tumor, sampled before any cancer treatment. The gene calls are TRBV28 and TRBJ2-7, with D tentatively TRBD2 (5 bases). CDR3 amino acids: CASSPPSPPSQQYF. CDR3 nucleotides: TGTGCCAGCAGTCCTCCTAGCCCCCCGTCCCAGCAGTACTTC.